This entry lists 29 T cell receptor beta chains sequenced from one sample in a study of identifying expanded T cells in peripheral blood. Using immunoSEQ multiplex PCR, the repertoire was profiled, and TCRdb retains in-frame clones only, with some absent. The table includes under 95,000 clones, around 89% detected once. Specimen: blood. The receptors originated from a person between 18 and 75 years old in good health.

In DNA form, the CDR3 reads TGTGCCAGCAGCTTAGGAGGGGTTAATTACTTC. Its translation: CASSLGGVNYF. The V call is TRBV11-2, the J call TRBJ2-5; D is tentatively TRBD1 or TRBD2 (5 bases each). CDR3 length: 11 residues. V was pared by 1 base and J by 14 bases, with 11 bases between. CDR1 and CDR2 (germline): SGHAT, FQNNGV.

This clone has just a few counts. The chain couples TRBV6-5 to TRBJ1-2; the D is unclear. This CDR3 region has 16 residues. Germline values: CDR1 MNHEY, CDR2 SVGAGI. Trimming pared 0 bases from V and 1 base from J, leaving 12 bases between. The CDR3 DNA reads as TGTGCCAGCAGTTACTCGACGGGGAAGAGTAACTATGGCTACACCTTC. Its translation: CASSYSTGKSNYGYTF.

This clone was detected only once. CDR3 bases: TGTGCCAGCAGCGCTCTAGGGGGCTTCACAGATACGCAGTATTTT. Translation gives CASSALGGFTDTQYF. This sequence joins TRBV9 and TRBJ2-3; 7 bases are a match to TRBD1. The CDR3 consists of 15 residues. CDR1 and CDR2 from the germline V gene are SGDLS and YYNGEE. After removal of 3 bases from V and 2 bases from J, the junction contained 6 bases not matched to a gene.

CDR3 loop: CASRSHAETSGNTIYF. CDR3 sequence (DNA): TGTGCCAGCAGATCTCATGCAGAGACCTCTGGAAACACCATATATTTT. This sequence joins TRBV7-2 and TRBJ1-3; D unresolved. Trimming left V 6 bases short and J 0 bases short, with 15 bases between. This CDR3 is 16 amino acids long. Germline V CDR1 and CDR2: SGHTA, FQGNSA.

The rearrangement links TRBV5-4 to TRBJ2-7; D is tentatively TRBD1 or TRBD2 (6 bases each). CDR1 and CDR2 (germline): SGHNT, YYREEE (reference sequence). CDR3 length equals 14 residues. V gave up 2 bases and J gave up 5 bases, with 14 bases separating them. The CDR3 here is CASSFAGHPNEQYF. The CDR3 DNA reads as TGTGCCAGCAGCTTTGCGGGACACCCCAACGAGCAGTACTTC.

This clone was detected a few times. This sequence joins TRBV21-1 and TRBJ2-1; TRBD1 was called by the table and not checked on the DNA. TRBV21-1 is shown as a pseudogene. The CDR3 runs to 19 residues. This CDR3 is CASSKIDRGHMNLYNEQFF. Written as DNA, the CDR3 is TGTGCCAGCAGCAAAATCGACAGGGGGCACATGAATCTCTACAATGAGCAGTTCTTC.

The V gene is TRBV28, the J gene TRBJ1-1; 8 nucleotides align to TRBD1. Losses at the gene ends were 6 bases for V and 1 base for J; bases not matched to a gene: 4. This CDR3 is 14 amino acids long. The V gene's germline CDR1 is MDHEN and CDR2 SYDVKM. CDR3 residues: CASRAQGANTEAFF. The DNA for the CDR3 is TGTGCCAGCAGGGCGCAGGGGGCGAACACTGAAGCTTTCTTT.

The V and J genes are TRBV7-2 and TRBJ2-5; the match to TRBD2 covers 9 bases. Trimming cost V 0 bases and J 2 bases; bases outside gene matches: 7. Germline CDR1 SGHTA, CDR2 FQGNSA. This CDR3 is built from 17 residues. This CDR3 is CASSLAAPTSGQETQYF. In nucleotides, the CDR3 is TGTGCCAGCAGCTTAGCGGCTCCGACTAGCGGACAAGAGACCCAGTACTTC.

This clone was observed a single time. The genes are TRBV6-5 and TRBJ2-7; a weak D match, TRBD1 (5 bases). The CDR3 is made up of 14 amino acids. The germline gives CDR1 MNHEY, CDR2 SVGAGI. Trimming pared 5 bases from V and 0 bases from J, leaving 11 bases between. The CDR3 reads CASSRTSISYEQYF. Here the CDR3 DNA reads TGTGCCAGCAGTCGGACATCCATCTCCTACGAGCAGTACTTC.

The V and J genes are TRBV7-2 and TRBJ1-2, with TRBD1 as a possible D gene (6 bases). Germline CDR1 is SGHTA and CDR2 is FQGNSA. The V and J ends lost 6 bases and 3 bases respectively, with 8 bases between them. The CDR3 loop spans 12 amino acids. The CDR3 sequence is CASRRGDYGYTF. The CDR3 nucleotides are TGTGCCAGCAGGAGGGGGGACTATGGCTACACCTTC.

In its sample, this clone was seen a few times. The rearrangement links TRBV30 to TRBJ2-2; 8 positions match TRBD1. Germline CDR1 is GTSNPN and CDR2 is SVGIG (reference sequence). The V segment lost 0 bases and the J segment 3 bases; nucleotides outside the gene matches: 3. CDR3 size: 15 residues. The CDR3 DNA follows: TGTGCCTGGAGTGTACTGGACAGGGACACCGGGGAGCTGTTTTTT. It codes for CAWSVLDRDTGELFF.

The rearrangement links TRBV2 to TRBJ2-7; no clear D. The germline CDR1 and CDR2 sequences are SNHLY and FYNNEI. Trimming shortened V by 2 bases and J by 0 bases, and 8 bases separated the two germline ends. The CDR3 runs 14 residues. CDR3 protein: CASSEPRTSYEQYF. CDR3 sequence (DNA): TGTGCCAGCAGTGAACCGCGAACCTCCTACGAGCAGTACTTC.

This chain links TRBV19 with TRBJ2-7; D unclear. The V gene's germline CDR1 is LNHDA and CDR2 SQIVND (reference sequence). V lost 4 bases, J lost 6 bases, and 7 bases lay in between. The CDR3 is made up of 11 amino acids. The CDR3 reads CASSTRGEQYF. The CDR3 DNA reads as TGTGCCAGTAGTACCAGAGGCGAGCAGTACTTC. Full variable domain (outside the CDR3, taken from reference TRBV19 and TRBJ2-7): DGGITQSPKYLFRKEGQNVTLSCEQNLNHDAMYWYRQDPGQGLRLIYYSQIVNDFQKGDIAEGYSVSREKKESFPLTVTSAQKNPTAFYLCASSTRGEQYFGPGTRLTVT.

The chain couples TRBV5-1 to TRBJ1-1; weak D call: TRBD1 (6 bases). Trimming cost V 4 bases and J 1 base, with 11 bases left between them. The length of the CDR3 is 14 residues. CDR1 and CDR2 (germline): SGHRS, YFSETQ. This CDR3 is CASSTGLSNTEAFF. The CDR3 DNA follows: TGCGCCAGCAGCACAGGGTTATCGAACACTGAAGCTTTCTTT.

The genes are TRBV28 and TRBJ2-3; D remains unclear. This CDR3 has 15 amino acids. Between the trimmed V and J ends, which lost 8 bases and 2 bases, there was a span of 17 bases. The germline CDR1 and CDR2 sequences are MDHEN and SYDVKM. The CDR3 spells CASGAQPSPTDTQYF. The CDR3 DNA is TGTGCCAGCGGAGCCCAGCCTAGTCCCACAGATACGCAGTATTTT.

The CDR3 DNA reads TGTGCCAGCAGCTTACAGGCGGGAGACCATGAGCAGTTCTTC. It translates to CASSLQAGDHEQFF. This chain connects TRBV7-3 to TRBJ2-1; 7 bases are a match to TRBD2. The junction had 6 bases not matched to a gene; V was cut back by 2 bases and J by 8 bases. Germline V gene data show CDR1 as SGHTA and CDR2 as FQGTGA. The CDR3 runs 14 residues.

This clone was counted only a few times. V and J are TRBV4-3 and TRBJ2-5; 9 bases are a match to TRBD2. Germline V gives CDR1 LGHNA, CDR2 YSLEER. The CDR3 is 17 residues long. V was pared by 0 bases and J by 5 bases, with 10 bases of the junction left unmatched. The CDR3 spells CASSQDSRTSVGETQYF. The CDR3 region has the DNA TGCGCCAGCAGCCAAGATTCTCGGACTAGCGTGGGGGAGACCCAGTACTTC.

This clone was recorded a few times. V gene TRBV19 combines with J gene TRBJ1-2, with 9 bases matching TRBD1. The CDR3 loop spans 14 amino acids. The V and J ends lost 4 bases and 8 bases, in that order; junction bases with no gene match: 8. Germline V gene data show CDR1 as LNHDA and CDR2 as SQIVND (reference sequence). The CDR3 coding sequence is TGTGCCAGTAGTAGACTCCGGACAGGGGACGGCTACACCTTC. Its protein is CASSRLRTGDGYTF.

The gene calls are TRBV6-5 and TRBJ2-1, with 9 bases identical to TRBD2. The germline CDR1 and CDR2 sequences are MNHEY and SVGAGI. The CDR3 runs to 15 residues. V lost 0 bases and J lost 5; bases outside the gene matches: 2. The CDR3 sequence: CASSYSPSGNNEQFF. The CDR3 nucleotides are TGTGCCAGCAGTTACTCTCCTAGCGGGAACAATGAGCAGTTCTTC.

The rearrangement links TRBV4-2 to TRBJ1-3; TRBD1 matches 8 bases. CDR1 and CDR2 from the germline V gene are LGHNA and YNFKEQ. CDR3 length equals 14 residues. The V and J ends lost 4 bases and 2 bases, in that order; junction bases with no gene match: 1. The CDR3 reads CASSLTGAGNTIYF. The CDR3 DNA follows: TGTGCCAGCAGCCTGACAGGGGCTGGAAACACCATATATTTT.

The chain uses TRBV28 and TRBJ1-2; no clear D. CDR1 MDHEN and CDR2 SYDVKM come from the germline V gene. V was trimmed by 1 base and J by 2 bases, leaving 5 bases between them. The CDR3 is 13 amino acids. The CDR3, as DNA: TGTGCCAGCAGTTTATTTAACAACTATGGCTACACCTTC. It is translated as CASSLFNNYGYTF.

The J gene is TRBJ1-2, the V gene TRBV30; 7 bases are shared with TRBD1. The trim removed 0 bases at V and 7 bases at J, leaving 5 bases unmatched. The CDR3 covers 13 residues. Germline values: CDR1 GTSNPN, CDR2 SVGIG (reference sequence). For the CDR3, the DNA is TGTGCCTGGAGTGTAACAGGGGATAGTGGCTACACCTTC. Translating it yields CAWSVTGDSGYTF.

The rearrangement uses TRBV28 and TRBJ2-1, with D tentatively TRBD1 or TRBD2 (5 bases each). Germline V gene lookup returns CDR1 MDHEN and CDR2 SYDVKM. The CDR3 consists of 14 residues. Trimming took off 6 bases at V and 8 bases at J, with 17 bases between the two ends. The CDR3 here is CASSTTFLGDEQFF. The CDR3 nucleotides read TGTGCCAGCAGCACAACCTTTTTGGGGGATGAGCAGTTCTTC.

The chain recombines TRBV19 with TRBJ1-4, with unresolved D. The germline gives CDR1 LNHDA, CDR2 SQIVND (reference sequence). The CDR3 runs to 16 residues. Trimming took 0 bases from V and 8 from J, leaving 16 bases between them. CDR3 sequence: CASSIDLNGWNEKLFF. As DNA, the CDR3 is TGTGCCAGTAGTATAGACCTAAACGGTTGGAACGAAAAACTGTTTTTT.

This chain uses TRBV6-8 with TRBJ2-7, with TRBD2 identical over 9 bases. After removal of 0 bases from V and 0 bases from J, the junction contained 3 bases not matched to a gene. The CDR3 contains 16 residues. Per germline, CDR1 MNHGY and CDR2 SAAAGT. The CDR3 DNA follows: TGTGCCAGCAGTTACTCCCGACTAGCGGCCTCCTACGAGCAGTACTTC. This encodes CASSYSRLAASYEQYF.

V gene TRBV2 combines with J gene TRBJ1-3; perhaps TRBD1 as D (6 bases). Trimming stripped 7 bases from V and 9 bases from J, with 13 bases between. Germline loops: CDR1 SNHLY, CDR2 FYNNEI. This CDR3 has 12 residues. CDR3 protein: CASNSGAVTIYF. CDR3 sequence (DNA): TGTGCCAGCAATTCAGGGGCGGTCACCATATATTTT.

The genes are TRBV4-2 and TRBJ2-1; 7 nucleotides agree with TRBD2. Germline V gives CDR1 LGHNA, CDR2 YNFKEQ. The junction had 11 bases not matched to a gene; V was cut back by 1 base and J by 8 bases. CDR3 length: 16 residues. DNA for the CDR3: TGTGCCAGCAGCCAAGGCTGGCAGGGAGGGCATGATGAGCAGTTCTTC. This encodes CASSQGWQGGHDEQFF.

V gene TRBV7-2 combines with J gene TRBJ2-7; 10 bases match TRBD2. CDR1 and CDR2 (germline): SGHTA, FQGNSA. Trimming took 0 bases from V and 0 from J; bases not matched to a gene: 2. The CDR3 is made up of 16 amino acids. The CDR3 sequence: CASSLALAGDSYEQYF. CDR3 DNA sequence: TGTGCCAGCAGCTTAGCGCTAGCGGGAGACTCCTACGAGCAGTACTTC.

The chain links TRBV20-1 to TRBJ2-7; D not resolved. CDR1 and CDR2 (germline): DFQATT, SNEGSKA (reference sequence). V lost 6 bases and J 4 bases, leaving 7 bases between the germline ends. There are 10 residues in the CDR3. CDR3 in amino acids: CSALGYEQYF. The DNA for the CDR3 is TGCAGTGCCCTCGGGTACGAGCAGTACTTC.